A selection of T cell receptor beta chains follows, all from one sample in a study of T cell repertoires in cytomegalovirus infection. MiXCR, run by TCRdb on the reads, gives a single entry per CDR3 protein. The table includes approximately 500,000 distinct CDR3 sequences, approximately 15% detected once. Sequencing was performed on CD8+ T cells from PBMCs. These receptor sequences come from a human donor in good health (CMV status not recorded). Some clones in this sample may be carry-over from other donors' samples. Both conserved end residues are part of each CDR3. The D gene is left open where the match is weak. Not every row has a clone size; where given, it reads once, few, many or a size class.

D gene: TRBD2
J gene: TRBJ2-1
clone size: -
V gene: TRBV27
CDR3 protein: CVSSFSSGSEVRQFF
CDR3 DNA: TGTGTCAGCAGTTTTTCTAGCGGGAGCGAGGTCAGGCAGTTCTTC

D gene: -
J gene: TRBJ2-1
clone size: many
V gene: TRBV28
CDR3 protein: CASNTYSGTSSYNEQFF
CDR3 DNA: TGTGCCAGCAACACTTATAGCGGCACGAGCTCCTACAATGAGCAGTTCTTC

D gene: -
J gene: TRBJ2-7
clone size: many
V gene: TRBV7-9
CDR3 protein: CASSPRVAYEQYF
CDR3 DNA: TGTGCCAGCAGCCCCCGGGTAGCCTACGAGCAGTACTTC

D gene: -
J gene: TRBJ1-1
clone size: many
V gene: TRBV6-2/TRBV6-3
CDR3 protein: CASSYLRKTNTEAFF
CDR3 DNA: TGTGCCAGCAGTTATTTGAGGAAAACAAACACTGAAGCTTTCTTT

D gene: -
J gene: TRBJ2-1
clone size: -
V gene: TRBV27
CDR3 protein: CASRWIQGEQFF
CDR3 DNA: TGTGCCAGCCGTTGGATTCAGGGTGAGCAGTTCTTC

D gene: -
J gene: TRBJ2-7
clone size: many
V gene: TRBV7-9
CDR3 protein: CASSSPGAPYEQYF
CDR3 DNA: TGTGCCAGCAGCTCCCCCGGGGCTCCATACGAGCAGTACTTC

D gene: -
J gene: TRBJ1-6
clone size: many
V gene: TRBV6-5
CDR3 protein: CASSYTGQSNSPLHF
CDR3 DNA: TGTGCCAGCAGTTACACCGGGCAGTCTAATTCACCCCTCCACTTT

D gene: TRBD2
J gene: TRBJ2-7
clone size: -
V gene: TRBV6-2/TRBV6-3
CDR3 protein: CASEAGVSYEQYF
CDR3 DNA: TGTGCCAGCGAAGCGGGAGTCTCCTACGAGCAGTACTTC

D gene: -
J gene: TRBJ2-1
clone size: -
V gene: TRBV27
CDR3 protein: CASSFRGFGFNEQFF
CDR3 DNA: TGTGCCAGCAGTTTCCGGGGGTTCGGGTTCAATGAGCAGTTCTTC

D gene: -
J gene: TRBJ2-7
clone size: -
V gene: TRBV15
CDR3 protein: CATSRASNPIYEQYF
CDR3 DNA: TGTGCCACCAGCAGAGCAAGTAACCCCATTTACGAGCAGTACTTC

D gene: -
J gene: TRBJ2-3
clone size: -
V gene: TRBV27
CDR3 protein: CASSPSTDTRYF
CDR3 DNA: TGTGCCAGCAGTCCCTCGACGGATACGCGGTATTTT

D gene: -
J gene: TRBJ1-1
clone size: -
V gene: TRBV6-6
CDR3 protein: CASSYPRTEAFF
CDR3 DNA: TGTGCCAGCAGTTACCCGCGCACTGAAGCTTTCTTT

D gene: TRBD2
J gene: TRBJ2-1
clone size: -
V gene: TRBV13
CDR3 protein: CASSLPGTSGWNEQFF
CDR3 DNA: TGTGCCAGCAGCTTACCCGGGACTAGCGGGTGGAATGAGCAGTTCTTC

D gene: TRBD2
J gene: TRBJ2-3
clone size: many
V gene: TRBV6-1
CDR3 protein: CASSGLAGGPDTQYF
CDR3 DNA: TGTGCCAGCAGTGGACTAGCGGGGGGGCCAGATACGCAGTATTTT

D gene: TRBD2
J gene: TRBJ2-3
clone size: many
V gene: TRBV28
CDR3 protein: CASRGLAGGPYTQYF
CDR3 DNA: TGTGCCAGCAGAGGACTAGCGGGAGGGCCGTATACGCAGTATTTT

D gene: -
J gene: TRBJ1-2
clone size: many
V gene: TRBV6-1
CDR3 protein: CASSDGQIDGYTF
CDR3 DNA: TGTGCCAGCAGTGATGGACAGATAGATGGCTACACCTTC

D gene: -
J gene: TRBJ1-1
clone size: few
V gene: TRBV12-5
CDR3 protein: CASANGRFEAFF
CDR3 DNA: TGTGCTAGTGCAAACGGACGGTTTGAAGCTTTCTTT

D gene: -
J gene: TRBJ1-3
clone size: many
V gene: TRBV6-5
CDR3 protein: CASSYQGPGNTIYF
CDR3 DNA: TGTGCCAGCAGTTACCAGGGTCCCGGAAACACCATATATTTT

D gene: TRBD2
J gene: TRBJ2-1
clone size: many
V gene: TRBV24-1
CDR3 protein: CATSGISGTSSYNEQFF
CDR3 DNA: TGTGCCACCAGTGGAATCTCCGGGACTAGCTCCTACAATGAGCAGTTCTTC

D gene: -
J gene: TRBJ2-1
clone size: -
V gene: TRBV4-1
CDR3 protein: CASSQVAGEYNEQFF
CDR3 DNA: TGCGCCAGCAGCCAAGTCGCAGGGGAGTACAATGAGCAGTTCTTC

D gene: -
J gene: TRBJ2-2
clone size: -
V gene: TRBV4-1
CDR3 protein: CASSQEGGFTGELFF
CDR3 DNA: TGTGCCAGCAGCCAAGAAGGCGGGTTCACCGGGGAGCTGTTTTTT

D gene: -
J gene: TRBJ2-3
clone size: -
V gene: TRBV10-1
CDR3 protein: CASSENGLIGTDTQYF
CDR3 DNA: TGCGCCAGCAGCGAGAATGGGCTAATCGGCACAGATACGCAGTATTTT

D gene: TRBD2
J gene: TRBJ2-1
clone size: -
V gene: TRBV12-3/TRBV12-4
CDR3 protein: CASSGRVLGDFYNEQFF
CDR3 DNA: TGTGCCAGTAGCGGGAGGGTCCTGGGGGATTTTTACAATGAGCAGTTCTTC

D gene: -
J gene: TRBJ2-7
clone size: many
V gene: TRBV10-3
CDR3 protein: CAIRQQGSLPPSYEQYF
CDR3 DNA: TGTGCCATCAGGCAACAGGGATCATTACCCCCCTCCTACGAGCAGTACTTC

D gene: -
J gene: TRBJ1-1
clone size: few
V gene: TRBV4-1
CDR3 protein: CASSQRTRRNTEAFF
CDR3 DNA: TGCGCCAGCAGCCAACGTACGAGACGGAACACTGAAGCTTTCTTT

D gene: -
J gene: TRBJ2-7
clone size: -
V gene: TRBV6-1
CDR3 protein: CASSEALPPYEQYF
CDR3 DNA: TGTGCCAGCAGTGAGGCTCTCCCCCCCTACGAGCAGTACTTC

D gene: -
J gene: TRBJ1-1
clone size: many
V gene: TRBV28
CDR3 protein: CASSSVTWTARMNTEAFF
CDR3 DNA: TGTGCCAGCAGTTCCGTTACCTGGACAGCCCGTATGAACACTGAAGCTTTCTTT

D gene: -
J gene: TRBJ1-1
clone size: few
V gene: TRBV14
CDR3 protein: CASSLSVGTRNTEAFF
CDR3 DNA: TGTGCCAGCAGCCTAAGCGTCGGGACACGGAACACTGAAGCTTTCTTT

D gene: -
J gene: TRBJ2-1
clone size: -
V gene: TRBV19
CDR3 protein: CASSMVGLNPYYNEQFF
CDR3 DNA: TGTGCCAGTAGTATGGTCGGGCTGAACCCTTACTACAATGAGCAGTTCTTC

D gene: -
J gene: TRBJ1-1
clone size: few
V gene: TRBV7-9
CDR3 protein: CASSLGGVRGLNTEAFF
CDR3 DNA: TGTGCCAGCAGCTTAGGTGGGGTTCGGGGCTTGAACACTGAAGCTTTCTTT

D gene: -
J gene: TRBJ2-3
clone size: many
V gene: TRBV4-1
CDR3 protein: CASSQEDSVSTDTQYF
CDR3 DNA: TGCGCCAGCAGCCAAGAGGATAGCGTCAGCACAGATACGCAGTATTTT

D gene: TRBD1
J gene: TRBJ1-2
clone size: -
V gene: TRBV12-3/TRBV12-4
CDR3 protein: CASSPHRGRKRIYGYTF
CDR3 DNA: TGTGCCAGCAGCCCTCACAGGGGGCGAAAAAGGATCTATGGCTACACCTTC

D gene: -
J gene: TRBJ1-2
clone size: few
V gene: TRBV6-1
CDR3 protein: CASSPGDGAQGYTF
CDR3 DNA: TGTGCCAGCAGTCCGGGAGACGGGGCCCAAGGCTACACCTTC

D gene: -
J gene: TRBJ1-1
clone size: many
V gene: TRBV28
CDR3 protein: CASSAVTAGGEAFF
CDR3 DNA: TGTGCCAGCAGTGCTGTCACGGCCGGAGGCGAAGCTTTCTTT

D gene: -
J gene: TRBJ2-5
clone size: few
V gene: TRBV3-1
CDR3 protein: CASSQGEGGSWETQYF
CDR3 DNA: TGTGCCAGCAGCCAAGGGGAAGGAGGGAGTTGGGAGACCCAGTACTTC

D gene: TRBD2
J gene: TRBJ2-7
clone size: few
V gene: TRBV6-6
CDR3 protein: CASSYSGWSGTSENEQYF
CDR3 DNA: TGTGCCAGCAGTTACTCCGGCTGGTCCGGGACTAGCGAAAACGAGCAGTACTTC

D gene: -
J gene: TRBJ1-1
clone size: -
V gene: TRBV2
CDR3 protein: CASSEPGGVFTEAFF
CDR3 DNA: TGTGCCAGCAGTGAACCTGGGGGGGTTTTCACTGAAGCTTTCTTT

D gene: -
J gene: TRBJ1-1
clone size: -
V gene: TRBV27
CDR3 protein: CASRSNSFSNTEAFF
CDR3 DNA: TGTGCCAGCAGGTCCAACAGTTTTTCGAACACTGAAGCTTTCTTT

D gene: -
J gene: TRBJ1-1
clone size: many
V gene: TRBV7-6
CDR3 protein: CASSLNGVNTEAFF
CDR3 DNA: TGTGCCAGCAGCTTAAACGGGGTAAACACTGAAGCTTTCTTT

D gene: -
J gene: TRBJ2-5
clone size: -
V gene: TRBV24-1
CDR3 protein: CATSDHRQETQYF
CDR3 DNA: TGTGCCACCAGTGACCATAGACAAGAGACCCAGTACTTC

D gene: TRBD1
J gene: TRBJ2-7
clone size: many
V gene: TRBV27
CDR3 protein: CASSLWPPTGLDEQYF
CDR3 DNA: TGTGCCAGCAGTTTATGGCCCCCGACAGGGTTGGACGAGCAGTACTTC

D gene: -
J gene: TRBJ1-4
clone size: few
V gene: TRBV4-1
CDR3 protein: CASSQVRTSNEKLFF
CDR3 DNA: TGCGCCAGCAGCCAGGTACGAACCTCGAATGAAAAACTGTTTTTT